This TCR beta chain was retrieved from a study of CD8 T cells in Susac syndrome (dated by TCRdb to about 2019). Background for the entire study: Repertoire sequencing was used to test whether CD8+ T cell activation and differentiation in Susac syndrome was antigen driven. Study-wide conclusions, independent of this receptor: The number of individuals in the TCR sequencing and HLA analysis was recognized as being relatively small.

RNA was extracted with the RNeasy kit and about 0.45 to 1 ug was reverse transcribed using random hexamers. The immunoSEQ multiplex PCR assay, which covers 54 Vbeta and 13 Jbeta segments, was used to amplify TCR beta CDR3 regions. Bias from PCR amplification was corrected by using a synthetic template baseline for primer optimization and for computational correction. The original methods were these. Reads were annotated to V, D and J genes per IMGT and analyzed with immunoSEQ Analyzer, keeping only productive sequences. Clonality was calculated as one minus the Shannon entropy normalized by log2 of the number of productive unique sequences. Public and private clones were assessed among the 100 most prevalent clones of each patient and control. Clones were defined as Susac-specific when absent from the healthy and MS cohorts, from approximately 1,100 published viral clones and from other ImmuneACCESS disease sequences. TCRdb reprocessing: public reads trimmed at Q25 with fastp, clones called with MiXCR, in-frame beta chains kept. All rows with the same CDR3 protein become a single entry with the most common DNA and genes. For this entry, the V and J calls and clone size follow TCRdb and not the study's own pipeline. Recorded for this sample are roughly 130,000 distinct CDR3 sequences; 90% to 95% of them occurred a single time. Approximately 0.12% of the sample comes from the top ten.

CDR1 MNHEY and CDR2 SVGAGI are derived from the germline V gene. The CDR3 has 13 amino acids, counting the end cysteine and phenylalanine. Solely the CDR3 DNA is kept, with 39 bases framed from the first base. Relative to germline, V is 6 bases shorter and J is 2 bases shorter, with 10 bases between their ends. A note on this clonotype: The antigen it recognizes is unknown. The sample holds no much larger clone one base away, and base qualities are not on file.

Peripheral blood CD8+ and CD4+ T cells from healthy donors, Susac syndrome patients and multiple sclerosis patients were profiled by high-throughput TCR beta sequencing. Multiple sclerosis controls were treatment-naive patients with stable or active relapsing-remitting disease fulfilling revised McDonald criteria. Bulk CD8+ and CD4+ T cells were purified magnetically by negative isolation, whereas CD8+ TEMRA cells were enriched by FACS. Blood was collected in EDTA tubes and processed within 24 hours, with PBMCs isolated through density gradient centrifugation. PBMCs intended for TCR sequencing were cryopreserved in liquid nitrogen and thawed later in a water bath at 37 degrees C. A purity of at least 90% was achieved for sorted or isolated CD4+, CD8+ and CD8+ TEMRA cells.

The sequence is built from TRBV6-5 and TRBJ1-2; TRBD1 could be the D gene, as 6 bases match. This clonotype originated in a human donor with multiple sclerosis. Sequenced input: CD4+ T cells from PBMCs. The DNA is as follows: TGTGCCAGCAGACTACAGGGAAACTATGGCTACACCTTC. It specifies CASRLQGNYGYTF.